Shown below are 22 T cell receptor beta chains from a single sample sequenced in a study of blood T cell repertoires in COVID-19. TCRdb's copy holds only in-frame clones and misses some; the assay was immunoSEQ multiplex PCR. The top ten clones hold 7.9% of a sample with 110,000 or so clones, roughly 80% of them seen once. The sequenced material came from peripheral blood. Every receptor here comes from a human donor in a cohort sampled during active COVID-19.

The rearrangement uses TRBV7-9 and TRBJ2-3, with 8 bases aligning to TRBD1. V lost 5 bases to trimming and J lost 4 bases; unmatched junction nucleotides: 11. Per germline, CDR1 SEHNR and CDR2 FQNEAQ (reference sequence). This CDR3 region has 16 residues. The CDR3 here is CASSPRTGNTADTQYF. In DNA, the CDR3 is TGTGCCAGCAGCCCCCGGACAGGGAATACGGCAGATACGCAGTATTTT.

This sequence joins TRBV5-4 and TRBJ2-7; TRBD1 aligns across 9 bases. CDR1 and CDR2 (germline): SGHNT, YYREEE (reference sequence). The CDR3 totals 15 residues. V gave up 4 bases and J gave up 2 bases; unmatched junction bases: 7. CDR3 coding DNA: TGTGCCAGCAGCCCTGGACAGGGGCCCACCTACGAGCAGTACTTC. It encodes CASSPGQGPTYEQYF. The complete variable domain, with remaining parts taken from reference TRBV5-4 and TRBJ2-7, reads ETGVTQSPTHLIKTRGQQVTLRCSSQSGHNTVSWYQQALGQGPQFIFQYYREEENGRGNFPPRFSGLQFPNYSSELNVNALELDDSALYLCASSPGQGPTYEQYFGPGTRLTVT.

The chain joins TRBV7-2 to TRBJ2-5; the D gene is possibly TRBD1 (7 bases). Trimming took 7 bases from V and 1 from J, leaving 25 bases between them. This CDR3 contains 18 residues. Per germline, CDR1 SGHTA and CDR2 FQGNSA. The CDR3 DNA reads TGTGCCAGCACAGGGAGGACAGGCCGGTATGGGGTCCAAGAGACCCAGTACTTC. As protein: CASTGRTGRYGVQETQYF.

This clone has only a few counts. The V and J genes are TRBV7-2 and TRBJ2-7; a possible D gene is TRBD1 (6 bases). Germline assignment: CDR1 SGHTA and CDR2 FQGNSA. The CDR3 has 13 amino acids. V shed 6 bases and J shed 3 bases, with 12 bases lying between them. CDR3 bases: TGTGCCAGCAGACCGGGACAACACTACGAGCAGTACTTC. Translated: CASRPGQHYEQYF.

The J gene is TRBJ1-1, the V gene TRBV7-3, with D maybe TRBD1 (5 bases). The CDR3 totals 13 residues. Germline V lookup: CDR1 SGHTA, CDR2 FQGTGA. V shed 4 bases and J shed 2 bases, with 8 bases lying between them. The CDR3 coding sequence is TGTGCCAGCAGCTCGGACACCAACACTGAAGCTTTCTTT. Encoded protein: CASSSDTNTEAFF.

The rearrangement uses TRBV5-4 and TRBJ2-7; TRBD2 might be the D (6 bases). The CDR3 is 12 residues long. The germline V and J ends were trimmed by 4 bases and 6 bases, with 11 bases remaining between them. Looked up from germline, CDR1 is SGHNT and CDR2 is YYREEE (reference sequence). The CDR3 region has the DNA TGTGCCAGCAGCAGGGGAGGCTCCGAGCAGTACTTC. It is translated as CASSRGGSEQYF.

The chain uses TRBV28 and TRBJ1-1; D remains ambiguous. This CDR3 region has 13 residues. V was cut by 3 bases and J by 4 bases, with 9 bases left in between. The germline gives CDR1 MDHEN, CDR2 SYDVKM. This chain's CDR3 is CASSFEVFTEAFF. CDR3 DNA sequence: TGTGCCAGCAGTTTTGAGGTGTTCACTGAAGCTTTCTTT.

This chain connects TRBV5-1 to TRBJ2-7; the match to TRBD1 covers 11 bases. CDR1 is SGHRS and CDR2 is YFSETQ in the germline V gene. This CDR3 has 15 amino acids. With V trimmed by 0 bases and J by 7 bases, 6 bases remained unmatched. The CDR3 is CASSLDGQGAQEQYF. Here the CDR3 DNA reads TGCGCCAGCAGCTTGGATGGACAGGGGGCACAGGAGCAGTACTTC.

This chain joins TRBV6-6 and TRBJ2-7, with TRBD1 matching 7 bases. The ends lost 6 bases at V and 0 bases at J; junction bases unmatched: 8. Germline V CDR1 and CDR2: MNHNY, SVGAGI (reference sequence). There are 15 residues in the CDR3. The CDR3 is CASSGGQASSYEQYF. CDR3 coding DNA: TGTGCCAGCAGCGGTGGACAGGCGAGCTCCTACGAGCAGTACTTC.

The genes are TRBV11-3 and TRBJ2-7; TRBD1 aligns across 7 bases. The germline V gene has CDR1 SGHNT and CDR2 YENEEA. This CDR3 spans 15 amino acids. V dropped 4 bases and J dropped 3; count of bases not matched to a gene: 9. CDR3 amino acids: CASSSPGQSFYEQYF. Here the CDR3 DNA reads TGTGCCAGCAGCTCCCCGGGACAGTCTTTCTACGAGCAGTACTTC.

The chain recombines TRBV12-3 or TRBV12-4 with TRBJ1-1; weak D call: TRBD1 (6 bases). V was trimmed by 6 bases and J by 3 bases, leaving 11 bases between them. The CDR3 length is 13 residues. The DNA of the CDR3 is TGTGCCAGCAGCCCGCGGACAGACACTGAAGCTTTCTTT. Protein: CASSPRTDTEAFF.

At least ten counts were recorded for this clone. The chain combines TRBV7-4 with TRBJ2-7; 9 bases fit TRBD2. With 8 bases clipped from V and 4 bases from J, the junction kept 6 bases outside the gene matches. In germline, CDR1 is SGHVT, CDR2 SQSDAQ. There are 13 residues in the CDR3. CDR3 residues: CASLSGRIYEQYF. CDR3 sequence (DNA): TGTGCCAGCCTTAGCGGGAGAATATACGAGCAGTACTTC.

The J gene is TRBJ2-7, the V gene TRBV11-2; 10 bases are a match to TRBD1. After removal of 6 bases from V and 5 bases from J, the junction contained 16 bases not matched to a gene. The CDR3 runs to 17 residues. Germline V lookup: CDR1 SGHAT, CDR2 FQNNGV. In DNA, the CDR3 is TGTGCCAGCAGGCCGATACGTCGGACAGGGGGGTTCCACGAGCAGTACTTC. Protein product: CASRPIRRTGGFHEQYF.

This clone was recorded only once. The chain carries TRBV5-5 and TRBJ1-2, with D perhaps matching TRBD1 (6 bases). Trimming removed 1 base from V and 4 bases from J, with 8 bases in between. The CDR3 runs to 13 residues. The V gene's germline CDR1 is SGHKS and CDR2 YYEKEE (reference sequence). The CDR3 sequence: CASSLRGGYGYTF. The CDR3 nucleotides are TGTGCCAGCAGCTTGAGAGGGGGCTATGGCTACACCTTC.

The genes are TRBV7-9 and TRBJ1-5, with D uncertain. In germline, CDR1 is SEHNR, CDR2 FQNEAQ (reference sequence). V was trimmed by 2 bases and J by 7 bases, leaving 9 bases between them. CDR3 length: 13 amino acids. CDR3 sequence (DNA): TGTGCCAGCAGCTTAACGGGGAGGCAGCCCCAGCATTTT. This codes for CASSLTGRQPQHF.

The gene calls are TRBV12-5 and TRBJ2-7; D might be TRBD1 (6 bases). The CDR3 length is 15 residues. V was cut by 4 bases and J by 1 base, with 14 bases left in between. Germline CDR1 reads LGHNT; CDR2 reads FRNRAP. CDR3: CASGSVHTGSYEQYF. CDR3 in DNA: TGTGCTAGTGGTTCTGTTCATACAGGGTCCTACGAGCAGTACTTC. The complete variable domain, with remaining parts taken from reference TRBV12-5 and TRBJ2-7, reads DARVTQTPRHKVTEMGQEVTMRCQPILGHNTVFWYRQTMMQGLELLAYFRNRAPLDDSGMPKDRFSAEMPDATLATLKIQPSEPRDSAVYFCASGSVHTGSYEQYFGPGTRLTVT.

CDR3 sequence reads: CASSYTGAEAFF. CDR3 sequence (DNA): TGTGCCAGCAGTTATACAGGGGCTGAAGCTTTCTTT. V usage is TRBV6-5 and J usage is TRBJ1-1; 7 bases align to TRBD1. Losses at the gene ends were 3 bases for V and 6 bases for J; bases not matched to a gene: 1. CDR3 size: 12 residues. Germline V gene sequence: CDR1 MNHEY, CDR2 SVGAGI.

In nucleotides, the CDR3 is TGTGCCAGCAGTGAAATCGAGGAGCAACCCCTCCACTTT. Translating it yields CASSEIEEQPLHF. The chain recombines TRBV6-1 with TRBJ1-6; D uncertain. CDR1 and CDR2 from the germline V gene are MNHNS and SASEGT. V was shortened by 2 bases and J by 12 bases, with 11 bases between the two germline ends. This CDR3 has 13 residues.

This clone has a count of ten or more. The chain links TRBV4-2 to TRBJ2-7, with 8 bases fitting TRBD1. This CDR3 region has 19 residues. Losses at the gene ends were 1 base for V and 2 bases for J; bases not matched to a gene: 16. Germline V lookup: CDR1 LGHNA, CDR2 YNFKEQ. CDR3: CASSQVIVRGQGKTYEQYF. The CDR3 DNA is TGTGCCAGCAGCCAAGTCATTGTTCGCGGACAGGGAAAAACCTACGAGCAGTACTTC.

The chain carries TRBV7-2 and TRBJ2-7; TRBD2 matches 7 bases. CDR1 is SGHTA, CDR2 FQGNSA, per germline. There are 15 residues in the CDR3. V shed 4 bases, J shed 6 bases, and the junction held 12 bases outside the gene matches. The CDR3 sequence is CASSSRPSGGGEQYF. The CDR3 DNA is TGTGCCAGCAGCTCCCGGCCTAGCGGAGGAGGCGAGCAGTACTTC.

The CDR3 DNA reads as TGTGCCATCACGGGGGGGAGCGGGAGGAACACCGGGGAGCTGTTTTTT. Translation: CAITGGSGRNTGELFF. The rearrangement links TRBV10-3 to TRBJ2-2, with 8 bases identical to TRBD2. The CDR3 is made up of 16 amino acids. V dropped 7 bases and J dropped 1; count of bases not matched to a gene: 8. CDR1 ENHRY and CDR2 SYGVKD come from the germline V gene.

The J gene is TRBJ2-7, the V gene TRBV29-1, with 7 bases that match TRBD2. Germline V lookup: CDR1 SQVTM, CDR2 ANQGSEA. Trimming at V came to 2 bases and at J to 3 bases, leaving 7 bases not matched to a gene. The CDR3 is made up of 14 amino acids. CDR3 region: CSVEINSGYYEQYF. In DNA, the CDR3 is TGCAGCGTTGAAATTAATAGCGGGTACTACGAGCAGTACTTC.